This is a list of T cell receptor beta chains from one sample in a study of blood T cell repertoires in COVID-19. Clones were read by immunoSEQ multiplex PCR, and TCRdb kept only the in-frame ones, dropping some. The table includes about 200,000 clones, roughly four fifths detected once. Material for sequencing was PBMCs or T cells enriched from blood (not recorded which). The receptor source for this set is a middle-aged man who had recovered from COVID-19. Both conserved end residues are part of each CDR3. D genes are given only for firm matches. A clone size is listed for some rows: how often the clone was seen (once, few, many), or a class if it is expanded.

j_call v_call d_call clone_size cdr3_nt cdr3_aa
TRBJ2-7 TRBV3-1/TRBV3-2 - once TGTGCCAGCAGCCAAGGTAACGAGCAGTACTTC CASSQGNEQYF
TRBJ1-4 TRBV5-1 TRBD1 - TGCGCCAGCAGCCCCTCCGGGACAGGGGAAAAACTGTTTTTT CASSPSGTGEKLFF
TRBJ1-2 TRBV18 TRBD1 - TGTGCCAGCTCACCCGGGACAGGGACCTATGGCTACACCTTC CASSPGTGTYGYTF
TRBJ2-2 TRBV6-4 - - TGTGCCAGCAGTCTCCGGGGAAACACCGGGGAGCTGTTTTTT CASSLRGNTGELFF
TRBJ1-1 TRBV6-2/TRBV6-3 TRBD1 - TGTGCCAGCAGCGACAGGGGCGCCGAAGCTTTCTTT CASSDRGAEAFF
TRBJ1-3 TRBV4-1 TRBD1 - TGCGCCAGCAGCCAGAGCCTACAGGGGGCAGGAAACACCATATATTTT CASSQSLQGAGNTIYF
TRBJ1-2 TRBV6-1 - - TGTGCCAGCAGTGAATTAACGGGAACAGGGAGAGGCTACACCTTC CASSELTGTGRGYTF
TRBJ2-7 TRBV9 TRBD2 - TGTGCCAGCAGCGTAGGGCGGGGGAGCTACGAGCAGTACTTC CASSVGRGSYEQYF
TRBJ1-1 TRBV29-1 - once TGCAGCGTTGAAGATCTGCCAGGGAGGACTGAAGCTTTCTTT CSVEDLPGRTEAFF
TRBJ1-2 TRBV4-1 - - TGCGCCAGCAGCCGACATACGGGACTTTCAAACTATGGCTACACCTTC CASSRHTGLSNYGYTF
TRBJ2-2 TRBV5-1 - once TGCGCCAGCAGCTTGGAGGGTCGAGGGACCGGGGAGCTGTTTTTT CASSLEGRGTGELFF
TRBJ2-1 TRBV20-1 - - TGCAGTGCTAGTAGTTCCGCTAGCGAGAGCTCCTACAATGAGCAGTTCTTC CSASSSASESSYNEQFF
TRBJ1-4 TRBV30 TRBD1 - TGTGCCGTCGGACAGGGCTTAATGGTCGGACTGTTTTTT CAVGQGLMVGLFF
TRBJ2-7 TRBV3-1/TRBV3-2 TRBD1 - TGTGCCAGCAGCCAAGTTCCGGGGACAGGGGGCCATCTGTACTTC CASSQVPGTGGHLYF
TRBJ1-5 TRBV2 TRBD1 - TGTGCCAGCAGCTTAACGGGACAGGCAACTTATAGCAATCAGCCCCAGCATTTT CASSLTGQATYSNQPQHF
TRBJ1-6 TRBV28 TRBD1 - TGTGCCAGCCGCGGGACAGCTCGAGTCCACTTT CASRGTARVHF
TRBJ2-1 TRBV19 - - TGTGCCAGTAGTATAGTAGGGGGGGATGAGCAGTTCTTC CASSIVGGDEQFF
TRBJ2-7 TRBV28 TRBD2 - TGTGCCAGCAATCCGAGCGGGAGCTCCTACGAGCAGTACTTC CASNPSGSSYEQYF
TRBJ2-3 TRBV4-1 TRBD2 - TGCGCCAGCAGCCAAGAAAACGCTCTAGCGGGGGGGCCTGGAGATACGCAGTATTTT CASSQENALAGGPGDTQYF
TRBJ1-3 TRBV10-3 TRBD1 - TGTGCCATCAGTAATGGACAGGGGGGAAACACCATATATTTT CAISNGQGGNTIYF
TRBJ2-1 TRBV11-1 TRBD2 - TGTGCCAGCACCGGACCCCAGCGGGAGAAGGACAATGAGCAGTTCTTC CASTGPQREKDNEQFF
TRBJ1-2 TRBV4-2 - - TGTGCCAGCAGCCCTGGAGATGGCTACACCTTC CASSPGDGYTF
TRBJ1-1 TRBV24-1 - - TGTGCCACCAGTGATGGGAAAAGGGGTCAGGACACTGAAGCTTTCTTT CATSDGKRGQDTEAFF
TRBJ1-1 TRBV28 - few TGTGCCAGCAAATACCTAATTTTTTACTCTGAAGCTTTCTTT CASKYLIFYSEAFF
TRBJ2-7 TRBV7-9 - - TGTGCCAGCAGCGGAGAGGACAGCCCCTGGGATGAGCAGTACTTC CASSGEDSPWDEQYF
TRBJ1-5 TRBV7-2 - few TGTGCCAGCAGCTTAGGGGTCAGCGAAAATCAGCCCCAGCATTTT CASSLGVSENQPQHF
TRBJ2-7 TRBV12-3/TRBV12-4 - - TGTGCCAGCTCGTCAGAGAGGGGGATGAAGCAGTACTTC CASSSERGMKQYF
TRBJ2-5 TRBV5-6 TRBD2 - TGTGCCAGCAGCTTGGGACTAGCGGGGGGTCAAGAGACCCAGTACTTC CASSLGLAGGQETQYF
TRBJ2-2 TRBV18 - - TGTGCCAGCTCACCATGGGCAGGGGACACCGGGGAGCTGTTTTTT CASSPWAGDTGELFF
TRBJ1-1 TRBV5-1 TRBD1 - TGCGCCAGCAGCTTAGGTCAGGGGGCGGCTTTCTTT CASSLGQGAAFF
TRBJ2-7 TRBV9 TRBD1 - TGTGCCAGCAGCCCAGGACAGGGGGCTACCGAGCAGTACTTC CASSPGQGATEQYF
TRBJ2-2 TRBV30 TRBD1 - TGTGCCTGGAGTGCCAGGGGGCGGACCGGGGAGCTGTTTTTT CAWSARGRTGELFF
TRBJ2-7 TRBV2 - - TGTGCCAGCAGGGAATACTACGAGCAGTACTTC CASREYYEQYF
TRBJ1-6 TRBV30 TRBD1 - TGTGCCTGGAGCCTCACTGGAGGGGGCCAACCTTTCACCCTCCACTTT CAWSLTGGGQPFTLHF
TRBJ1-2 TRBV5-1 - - TGCGCCAGCCGGCTAGGGGGGGCCAACTATGGCTACACCTTC CASRLGGANYGYTF
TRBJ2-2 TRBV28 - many TGTGCCAGCAGTTGGATGCCCCGGCGGTTACTCACCGGGGAGCTGTTTTTT CASSWMPRRLLTGELFF
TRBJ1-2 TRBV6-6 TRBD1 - TGTGCCAGCACCGGGACAGGGGTAGGCGGCTACACCTTC CASTGTGVGGYTF
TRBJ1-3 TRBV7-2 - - TGTGCCAGCAGCTTTGCGGTGACCGCGGGCTCTGGAAACACCATATATTTT CASSFAVTAGSGNTIYF
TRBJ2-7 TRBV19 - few TGTGCCAGTAGTATTTCGGACAGCCTCTACGAGCAGTACTTC CASSISDSLYEQYF
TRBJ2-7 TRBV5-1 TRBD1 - TGCGCCAGCCGGACAGGGGGCTCCTACGAGCAGTACTTC CASRTGGSYEQYF
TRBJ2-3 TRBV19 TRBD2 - TGTGCCAGTAGTAACTACCGGACTAGCCGAGACACAGATACGCAGTATTTT CASSNYRTSRDTDTQYF
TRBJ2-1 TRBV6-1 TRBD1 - TGTGCCAGCAGTGGACAGGGGAACAATGAGCAGTTCTTC CASSGQGNNEQFF
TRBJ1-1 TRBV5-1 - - TGCGCCAGCAGCTTGGCCCCCAGGGGATCAAGAGGGACTGAAGCTTTCTTT CASSLAPRGSRGTEAFF
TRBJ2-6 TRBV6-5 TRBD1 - TGTGCCAGCAGTAAACTAAACAGGGGAACCAACGTCCTGACTTTC CASSKLNRGTNVLTF
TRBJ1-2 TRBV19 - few TGTGCCAGTAGTATAGGCGCAGGGGATACCAACTATGGCTACACCTTC CASSIGAGDTNYGYTF